What follows are 23 T cell receptor beta chains derived from one specimen sequenced in a study of cytomegalovirus exposure and HLA in healthy donors. PCR involved 60 Vbeta and 13 Jbeta primers. Some clones are missing from TCRdb's copy, which holds only in-frame ones; the method was immunoSEQ multiplex PCR. Seen here are over 100,000 clones, approximately 81% observed once, and the top ten hold approximately 7.8%. The sample taken for sequencing was PBMCs. The receptor source for this set is a male donor in good health and CMV-seronegative.

The CDR3 spells CASRDREGGTEAFF. CDR3 nucleotide sequence: TGTGCCAGCAGGGACAGGGAGGGCGGCACTGAAGCTTTCTTT. This rearrangement joins TRBV2 to TRBJ1-1; 8 bases are a match to TRBD1. CDR3 size: 14 residues. V shed 6 bases and J 4 bases; nucleotides not matched to a gene: 7. Looked up from germline, CDR1 is SNHLY and CDR2 is FYNNEI.

The chain links TRBV28 to TRBJ2-7; D is possibly TRBD2 (6 bases). Germline CDR1 reads MDHEN; CDR2 reads SYDVKM. The CDR3 length is 13 residues. Trimming removed 2 bases from V and 1 base from J, with 6 bases in between. The CDR3 protein is CASSLAGSYEQYF. The DNA for the CDR3 is TGTGCCAGCAGTTTAGCGGGGTCCTACGAGCAGTACTTC. Full variable domain (missing parts from reference TRBV28 and TRBJ2-7): DVKVTQSSRYLVKRTGEKVFLECVQDMDHENMFWYRQDPGLGLRLIYFSYDVKMKEKGDIPEGYSVSREKKERFSLILESASTNQTSMYLCASSLAGSYEQYFGPGTRLTVT.

V gene TRBV27 combines with J gene TRBJ2-1; no clear D. Germline loops: CDR1 MNHEY, CDR2 SMNVEV (reference sequence). Deletions cut 2 bases from V and 8 bases from J, with 19 bases between. This CDR3 comprises 16 residues. The CDR3 reads CASSLKPDSPYDEQFF. DNA of the CDR3: TGTGCCAGCAGTTTAAAGCCTGACTCACCTTACGATGAGCAGTTCTTC.

This clone was seen more than once but under ten times. The sample holds other DNA sequences that translate to the same CDR3. The chain joins TRBV7-2 to TRBJ1-2; no firm D call. V lost 4 bases to trimming and J lost 5 bases, with 11 bases between them. This CDR3 is built from 13 residues. Germline values: CDR1 SGHTA, CDR2 FQGNSA. The CDR3 bases are TGTGCCAGCAGCTCCCCGAGGCAGTATGGCTACACCTTC. Translation gives CASSSPRQYGYTF. Drawing the rest from reference TRBV7-2 and TRBJ1-2, the complete variable domain is GAGVSQSPSNKVTEKGKDVELRCDPISGHTALYWYRQSLGQGLEFLIYFQGNSAPDKSGLPSDRFSAERTGGSVSTLTIQRTQQEDSAVYLCASSSPRQYGYTFGSGTRLTVV.

CDR3 bases: TGCGCCAGCAGCCTCGGGACTAGCGGGAGGCCCTACGAGCAGTACTTC. The encoded protein is CASSLGTSGRPYEQYF. The chain has TRBV5-1 and TRBJ2-7, with 15 nucleotides matching TRBD2. Germline V gene lookup returns CDR1 SGHRS and CDR2 YFSETQ. Losses at the gene ends were 4 bases for V and 2 bases for J; bases not matched to a gene: 4. This CDR3 spans 16 amino acids.

This clone was counted between two and nine times. CDR3 residues: CASRKTGHKANEKLFF. The CDR3 DNA sequence: TGTGCCAGCAGGAAGACGGGACACAAGGCAAATGAAAAACTGTTTTTT. V gene TRBV14 combines with J gene TRBJ1-4; perhaps TRBD1 as D (6 bases). Trimming removed 6 bases at V and 5 bases at J, with 19 bases between. Germline CDR1 reads SGHDN; CDR2 reads FVKESK. The length of the CDR3 is 16 residues.

The genes are TRBV4-3 and TRBJ1-2; D possibly corresponds to TRBD1 (6 bases). The CDR3 loop spans 15 amino acids. Germline V gene sequence: CDR1 LGHNA, CDR2 YSLEER. The ends were cut back, 0 bases at V and 8 bases at J, with 16 bases in the middle. As DNA, the CDR3 is TGCGCCAGCAGCCAAGATGGGACACGAGATAGGGGCTACACCTTC. This sequence encodes CASSQDGTRDRGYTF.

This clone was found a few times. The gene calls are TRBV4-2 and TRBJ2-5; a possible D gene is TRBD2 (5 bases). CDR3 length: 13 amino acids. CDR1 LGHNA and CDR2 YNFKEQ come from the germline V gene. Trimming left V 2 bases short and J 5 bases short, with 9 bases between. The CDR3 reads CASSQFSGETQYF. Written as DNA, the CDR3 is TGTGCCAGCAGCCAATTCTCGGGGGAGACCCAGTACTTC.

This chain uses TRBV19 with TRBJ1-4; D uncertain. Trimming removed 5 bases at V and 10 bases at J, with 11 bases between. This CDR3 contains 12 residues. Per the germline V gene, CDR1 is LNHDA and CDR2 is SQIVND (reference sequence). The CDR3 spells CASSPPRGKLFF. CDR3 sequence (DNA): TGTGCCAGTAGTCCTCCACGAGGAAAACTGTTTTTT.

This chain connects TRBV18 to TRBJ1-4; TRBD1 aligns across 10 bases. Trimming took 3 bases from V and 5 from J; bases not matched to a gene: 9. CDR1 KGHSH and CDR2 LQKENI come from the germline V gene. This CDR3 is built from 17 residues. The CDR3 is CASSPKRPGQGNEKLFF. The CDR3 DNA reads as TGTGCCAGCTCACCGAAACGACCGGGACAGGGGAATGAAAAACTGTTTTTT. The whole variable domain, remainder taken from reference TRBV18 and TRBJ1-4, is NAGVMQNPRHLVRRRGQEARLRCSPMKGHSHVYWYRQLPEEGLKFMVYLQKENIIDESGMPKERFSAEFPKEGPSILRIQQVVRGDSAAYFCASSPKRPGQGNEKLFFGSGTQLSVL.

This clone appeared a single time. The chain employs TRBV7-3 and TRBJ2-3, with D unclear. This CDR3 region has 13 residues. Trimming removed 5 bases from V and 7 bases from J, with 13 bases in between. Looked up from germline, CDR1 is SGHTA and CDR2 is FQGTGA. The CDR3 DNA is TGTGCCAGCAGCCCCCCCAGCGAAAATACGCAGTATTTT. This codes for CASSPPSENTQYF.

Here the CDR3 DNA reads TGTGCCAGCAGCCAAGATTTAGCGGGAGGGCCCTACGAGCAGTACTTC. This translates into CASSQDLAGGPYEQYF. The chain is built from TRBV4-2 and TRBJ2-7; 11 nucleotides agree with TRBD2. The CDR3 is made up of 16 amino acids. V lost 0 bases, J lost 2 bases, and 3 bases stayed unmatched. Germline CDR1 is LGHNA and CDR2 is YNFKEQ.

This clone has a single count. This chain links TRBV19 with TRBJ1-1, with a weak D call TRBD1 (5 bases). The CDR3 contains 17 residues. The V end was cut by 3 bases, the J end by 1 base, with 18 bases between. CDR1 is LNHDA, CDR2 SQIVND, per germline (reference sequence). This CDR3 reads CASSMTDQGMWNTEAFF. In nucleotides, the CDR3 is TGTGCCAGTAGTATGACCGACCAGGGAATGTGGAACACTGAAGCTTTCTTT.

The chain has TRBV28 and TRBJ2-7, with 9 bases fitting TRBD2. Germline assignment: CDR1 MDHEN and CDR2 SYDVKM. The CDR3 is 16 residues long. The V segment lost 5 bases and the J segment 3 bases; nucleotides outside the gene matches: 11. Here the CDR3 reads CASSLGRGGAGYEQYF. The CDR3 DNA reads TGTGCCAGCAGTCTCGGACGCGGGGGGGCGGGCTACGAGCAGTACTTC.

The rearrangement links TRBV4-1 to TRBJ2-3; D is perhaps TRBD2 (6 bases). CDR1 and CDR2 (germline): MGHRA, YSYEKL. The V end lost 0 bases, the J end lost 4 bases, and 11 bases lay between the germline ends. This CDR3 comprises 15 residues. CDR3 in amino acids: CASSQDPGTADTQYF. CDR3 nucleotides: TGCGCCAGCAGCCAAGACCCCGGGACTGCAGATACGCAGTATTTT.

The V and J genes are TRBV2 and TRBJ1-1; D possibly corresponds to TRBD1 (6 bases). The CDR3 is 13 residues long. From germline, CDR1 is SNHLY and CDR2 FYNNEI. The V end lost 7 bases, the J end lost 4 bases, and 13 bases lay between the germline ends. The CDR3 DNA reads TGTGCCAGCACATTAGGACAGTTCACTGAAGCTTTCTTT. Translating gives CASTLGQFTEAFF.

The rearrangement joins TRBV19 to TRBJ1-5; 7 positions agree with TRBD1. This CDR3 has 17 residues. V was pared by 6 bases and J by 6 bases, with 17 bases of the junction left unmatched. Germline values: CDR1 LNHDA, CDR2 SQIVND (reference sequence). CDR3 residues: CASSPHKTGSLGQPQHF. CDR3 coding DNA: TGTGCCAGTAGCCCACATAAGACAGGGTCGCTAGGTCAGCCCCAGCATTTT.

V is TRBV6-5 and J is TRBJ2-7, with TRBD1 matching over 9 bases. In germline, CDR1 is MNHEY, CDR2 SVGAGI. The CDR3 loop spans 14 amino acids. Trimming took 6 bases from V and 3 from J; bases not matched to a gene: 6. CDR3 amino acids: CASRDRGTSYEQYF. CDR3 sequence (DNA): TGTGCCAGCAGGGACAGGGGAACCAGCTACGAGCAGTACTTC.

J is TRBJ1-4 and V is TRBV27, with a possible D match to TRBD1 (5 bases). In germline, CDR1 is MNHEY, CDR2 SMNVEV (reference sequence). The V end was cut by 3 bases, the J end by 8 bases, with 16 bases between. This CDR3 comprises 15 residues. The CDR3 region has the DNA TGTGCCAGCAGTTTCTTTTCGGGGGGAGAAGAAAAACTGTTTTTT. Protein: CASSFFSGGEEKLFF.

The chain has TRBV9 and TRBJ2-7; 8 nucleotides agree with TRBD2. Germline V gives CDR1 SGDLS, CDR2 YYNGEE. The CDR3 contains 14 residues. V lost 4 bases to trimming and J lost 7 bases; unmatched junction nucleotides: 10. Here the CDR3 DNA reads TGTGCCAGCAGCACGTCGGGGGGGCTCGGAGAGCAGTACTTC. Translating gives CASSTSGGLGEQYF.

This clone appeared once. This rearrangement joins TRBV7-8 to TRBJ2-7; 8 bases line up with TRBD1. The CDR3 has 14 residues. J lost 3 bases, V lost 1 base, and 2 bases had no gene match. CDR1 and CDR2 (germline): SGHVS, FQNEAQ. Here the CDR3 reads CASSLGDRNYEQYF. In DNA, the CDR3 is TGTGCCAGCAGCTTAGGGGACAGGAACTACGAGCAGTACTTC.

The gene calls are TRBV4-1 and TRBJ2-1; 9 nucleotides agree with TRBD2. V lost 1 base and J lost 2; bases outside the gene matches: 9. Germline V gene data show CDR1 as MGHRA and CDR2 as YSYEKL. This CDR3 spans 18 amino acids. The CDR3 DNA reads as TGCGCCAGCAGCCAAGGCCCCCCACTAGCGGGCACCTACAATGAGCAGTTCTTC. This encodes CASSQGPPLAGTYNEQFF.

This chain links TRBV28 with TRBJ1-5, with TRBD1 identical over 9 bases. J lost 2 bases, V lost 10 bases, and 6 bases had no gene match. The CDR3 length is 14 residues. Per the germline V gene, CDR1 is MDHEN and CDR2 is SYDVKM. The CDR3 loop is CATLQGAGNQPQHF. CDR3 sequence (DNA): TGTGCCACCCTACAGGGGGCAGGCAATCAGCCCCAGCATTTT.